This T cell receptor beta chain was found in a study of T cells in Graves' hyperthyroidism and ophthalmopathy. General study findings and limits: Most thyroid clonotypes that were expanded above 0.001 also turned up in blood. By a 13 V-J model, ophthalmopathy was set apart from stable hyperthyroidism.

This clonotype was recorded many times. Its target is not known. J was trimmed by 8 bases and V by 2 bases; bases with no gene match: 17. Germline assignment: CDR1 SGHAT and CDR2 FQNNGV. This CDR3 spans 18 amino acids. The PBMCs had their origin in about 9.7 ml of fresh peripheral blood. Amplification of TCR beta CDR3 regions was performed using RNA transcripts as template. Initially, a first-round RT-PCR of the TCR CDR3 employed the HTBI primer set. TCRdb re-called the multiplex PCR reads through MiXCR, storing one row per CDR3 protein. The sample includes some 210,000 distinct CDR3 sequences, roughly 17% of them seen just once.

Sequencing input: blood. The receptor comes from a man aged 45-65 years with Graves' hyperthyroidism. The rearrangement joins TRBV11-2 to TRBJ2-1; 8 bases line up with TRBD2. The CDR3 nucleotides are TGTGCCAGCAGCTTACGGCCCCCTATTCGGGAGGGCCTCTATGAGCAGTTCTTC. This codes for CASSLRPPIREGLYEQFF.